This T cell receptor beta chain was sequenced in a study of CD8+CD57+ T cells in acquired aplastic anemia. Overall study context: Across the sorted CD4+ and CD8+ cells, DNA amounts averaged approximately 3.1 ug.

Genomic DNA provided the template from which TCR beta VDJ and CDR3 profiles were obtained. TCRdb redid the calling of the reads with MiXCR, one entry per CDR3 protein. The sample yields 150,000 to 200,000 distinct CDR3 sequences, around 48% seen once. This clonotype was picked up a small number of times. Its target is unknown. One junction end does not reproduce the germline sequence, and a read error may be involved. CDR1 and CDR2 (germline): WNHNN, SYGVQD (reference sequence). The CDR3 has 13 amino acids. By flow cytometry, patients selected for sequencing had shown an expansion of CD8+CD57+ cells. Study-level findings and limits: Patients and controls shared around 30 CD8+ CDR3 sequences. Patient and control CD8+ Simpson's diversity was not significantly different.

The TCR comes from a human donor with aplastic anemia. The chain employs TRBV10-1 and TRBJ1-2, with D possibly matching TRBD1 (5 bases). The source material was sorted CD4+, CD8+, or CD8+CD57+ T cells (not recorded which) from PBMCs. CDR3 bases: TGCGTCAGCAGTGAGTCGGGGGTCCATGGCTACACCTTT. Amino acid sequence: CVSSESGVHGYTF.